This T cell receptor beta chain derives from a study of neurological immune-mediated disorders. The germline gives CDR1 KGHSH, CDR2 LQKENI. CDR3 length: 14 amino acids. J gave up 2 bases and V 4 bases, and 4 bases lay outside the gene matches. The authors produced cDNA by 5'RACE using 10-nucleotide random UMIs. TCRdb called the 5' RACE reads again in MiXCR, with one record for every CDR3 protein. Among tens of thousands of distinct CDR3 sequences listed, roughly an eighth were seen once. At least ten counts were recorded for this clonotype. Stated time point: longitudinal time-point 1 (baseline). This receptor was obtained from a female donor with HTLV-1-associated myelopathy (HAM/TSP). Sample: PBMCs. The rearrangement links TRBV18 to TRBJ2-7; 8 nucleotides agree with TRBD1. The CDR3 loop reads CASSLLQGAYEQYF. CDR3 coding DNA: TGTGCCAGCTCACTACTACAGGGGGCCTACGAGCAGTACTTC.